This is a list of T cell receptor beta chains from one sample in a study of regulatory T cells in long-lasting Graves disease. One entry per CDR3 protein, called by TCRdb with MiXCR from the multiplex PCR reads. Among 500,000 to 700,000 distinct CDR3 sequences listed, about 30% were seen once. The source material was peripheral blood mononuclear cells (PBMCs), sampled when the disease was refractory, from a patient treated with antithyroid drugs. The receptor source for this set is a female donor with Graves disease. Both conserved end residues are part of each CDR3. Each record gives: J gene, clone size, D gene, V gene, CDR3 protein, CDR3 DNA. The D gene is left open where the match is weak. Some rows have no size entry. The others give once, few or many, or a class for an expanded clone.

TRBJ1-1	-	-	TRBV24-1	CATSDPVRGNTEAFF	TGTGCCACCAGTGACCCAGTCCGTGGGAACACTGAAGCTTTCTTT
TRBJ2-5	few	-	TRBV5-1	CASSGGANPGFAQYF	TGCGCCAGCAGCGGAGGGGCCAATCCAGGGTTTGCCCAGTACTTC
TRBJ1-4	-	TRBD1	TRBV2	CASSEAMGQSTNEKLFF	TGTGCCAGCAGTGAAGCTATGGGACAGTCAACTAATGAAAAACTGTTTTTT
TRBJ1-6	many	-	TRBV2	CASISNAYNSPLHF	TGTGCCAGCATAAGTAATGCCTATAATTCACCCCTCCACTTT
TRBJ2-5	-	-	TRBV2	CASQLYLGQETQYF	TGTGCCAGCCAGCTCTACCTAGGGCAAGAGACCCAGTACTTC
TRBJ1-2	-	-	TRBV5-1	CASSLYLGLSNYGYTF	TGCGCCAGCAGCTTGTATCTTGGCCTATCTAACTATGGCTACACCTTC
TRBJ1-2	few	-	TRBV13	CASSLGSSANYGYTF	TGTGCCAGCAGCTTAGGATCCTCAGCCAACTATGGCTACACCTTC
TRBJ2-7	-	TRBD1	TRBV20-1	CSAEEQGASYEQYF	TGCAGTGCTGAGGAACAGGGGGCATCCTACGAGCAGTACTTC
TRBJ1-5	-	-	TRBV27	CASSVRQDISNQPQHF	TGTGCCAGCAGTGTCCGACAGGACATTAGCAATCAGCCCCAGCATTTT
TRBJ1-1	few	-	TRBV6-1	CASRQTSRVRTEAFF	TGTGCCAGCAGACAAACTTCCAGGGTTAGGACTGAAGCTTTCTTT
TRBJ2-7	few	TRBD2	TRBV7-9	CASSWTSGLYEQYF	TGTGCCAGCAGTTGGACTAGCGGGTTGTACGAGCAGTACTTC
TRBJ2-2	few	-	TRBV6-1	CASSERTGELFF	TGTGCCAGCAGTGAACGGACCGGGGAGCTGTTTTTT
TRBJ1-4	few	-	TRBV6-5	CASSFQSVGGHEKLFF	TGTGCCAGCAGTTTCCAGTCCGTTGGGGGTCATGAAAAACTGTTTTTT
TRBJ2-2	-	TRBD2	TRBV11-2	CASSPAASGNTGELFF	TGTGCCAGCTCCCCGGCGGCTAGCGGCAACACCGGGGAGCTGTTTTTT
TRBJ1-4	many	TRBD1	TRBV3-1	CASSQTTGGDEKLFF	TGTGCCAGCAGCCAGACGACAGGGGGAGATGAAAAACTGTTTTTT
TRBJ1-1	few	-	TRBV7-9	CASSTTQGTEAFF	TGTGCCAGCAGCACCACCCAGGGCACTGAAGCTTTCTTT
TRBJ1-2	few	-	TRBV10-3	CATGNWGSYGYTF	TGTGCCACAGGAAACTGGGGGTCCTATGGCTACACCTTC
TRBJ2-6	few	-	TRBV11-2	CASSLVRSGANVLTF	TGTGCCAGCAGCTTGGTCCGCTCTGGGGCCAACGTCCTGACTTTC
TRBJ1-1	few	-	TRBV6-4	CASSVETNTEAFF	TGTGCCAGCAGCGTAGAAACGAACACTGAAGCTTTCTTT
TRBJ2-7	few	TRBD1	TRBV5-1	CASSLTRGRGNEQYF	TGCGCCAGCAGCTTGACCAGGGGGCGCGGGAACGAGCAGTACTTC
TRBJ1-1	many	TRBD1	TRBV30	CAWSAGQGLNTEAFF	TGTGCCTGGAGTGCAGGACAGGGGCTGAACACTGAAGCTTTCTTT
TRBJ1-2	few	TRBD1	TRBV15	CATSRDAGGYGYTF	TGTGCCACCAGCAGAGATGCAGGGGGCTATGGCTACACCTTC
TRBJ1-2	-	TRBD1	TRBV12-3/TRBV12-4	CASSLVGRGLGYTF	TGTGCCAGCAGTTTAGTGGGCAGGGGGCTTGGCTACACCTTC
TRBJ1-1	-	TRBD1	TRBV10-3	CAISVTQGAAEAFF	TGTGCCATCAGCGTCACACAGGGGGCCGCTGAAGCTTTCTTT
TRBJ2-5	few	-	TRBV27	CASSSLGSGTQETQYF	TGTGCCAGCAGTTCTCTCGGATCCGGGACTCAAGAGACCCAGTACTTC
TRBJ2-3	few	TRBD2	TRBV11-1	CASSASTPGLAGGPITGTQYF	TGTGCCAGCAGCGCATCGACGCCCGGACTAGCGGGAGGGCCTATCACAGGTACGCAGTATTTT
TRBJ2-7	few	-	TRBV5-1	CASSDLSPGEQYF	TGCGCCAGCAGCGACTTGTCCCCGGGGGAGCAGTACTTC
TRBJ2-2	few	-	TRBV20-1	CSASGAITGELFF	TGCAGTGCTAGCGGGGCGATCACCGGGGAGCTGTTTTTT